This is a list of T cell receptor beta chains from one sample in a study of OX40 agonist ivuxolimab in advanced cancers. Assay: immunoSEQ multiplex PCR; the TCRdb copy retains only in-frame clones and omits some. The sample has approximately 40,000 clones; about 90% are singletons. Source: CD4+ or CD8+ T cells sorted from blood, taken in a trial of the OX40 agonist ivuxolimab. The origin of the receptors is an adult with an advanced solid tumor such as melanoma, head and neck, liver or kidney cancer. Each CDR3 is given with its conserved first and last residue. D genes are given only for firm matches. Size values are once, few and many counts, or a class for expanded clones, and some rows have none.

>.|14|TRBV2|.|TRBJ2-7
CASSERGFSDEQYF
TGTGCCAGCAGTGAAAGAGGGTTTAGCGACGAGCAGTACTTC
>TRBD1|18|TRBV28|.|TRBJ2-1
CASSSGTGFLGAGNEQFF
TGTGCCAGCAGTTCCGGGACAGGGTTCTTAGGGGCAGGGAATGAGCAGTTCTTC
>.|14|TRBV7-2|.|TRBJ1-1
CASSSQGSGTEAFF
TGTGCCAGCAGTTCTCAGGGGTCAGGTACTGAAGCTTTCTTT
>.|15|TRBV11-2|.|TRBJ2-1
CASSLQGGFYNEQFF
TGTGCCAGCAGCTTACAGGGGGGGTTCTACAATGAGCAGTTCTTC
>.|15|TRBV28|.|TRBJ2-3
CASSFRQGSTDTQYF
TGTGCCAGCAGTTTTCGGCAGGGGAGCACAGATACGCAGTATTTT
>.|14|TRBV15|.|TRBJ1-5
CATSSRVSNQPQHF
TGTGCCACCAGCAGCAGGGTTAGCAATCAGCCCCAGCATTTT
>TRBD1|15|TRBV18|.|TRBJ1-1
CASSPPIQDREKAFF
TGTGCCAGCTCCCCACCGATCCAGGACAGGGAGAAAGCTTTCTTT
>.|16|TRBV10-3|.|TRBJ2-7
CAISKTGNGKSYEQYF
TGTGCCATCAGCAAAACAGGGAACGGAAAATCCTACGAGCAGTACTTC
>TRBD2|15|TRBV4-1|.|TRBJ2-4
CASSQMTSGRHIQYF
TGCGCCAGCAGCCAGATGACTAGCGGGAGACACATTCAGTACTTC
>.|12|TRBV5-4|.|TRBJ2-4
CASSSLGDIQYF
TGTGCCAGCAGCTCACTAGGGGACATTCAGTACTTC
>.|14|TRBV5-1|few|TRBJ1-5
CASSLEGSNQPQHF
TGCGCCAGCAGCTTGGAGGGTAGCAATCAGCCCCAGCATTTT
>.|15|TRBV11-2|.|TRBJ2-3
CASRRGHFLTDTQYF
TGTGCCAGCAGGCGGGGACACTTTCTCACAGATACGCAGTATTTT
>TRBD1|16|TRBV9|.|TRBJ2-5
CASSVSTGTGQETQYF
TGTGCCAGCAGCGTATCGACCGGGACAGGCCAAGAGACCCAGTACTTC
>.|11|TRBV19|.|TRBJ2-5
CASSFEMTQYF
TGTGCCAGTAGTTTTGAGATGACCCAGTACTTC
>.|14|TRBV28|.|TRBJ2-7
CASSPRGLFHEQYF
TGTGCCAGCAGTCCAAGGGGGTTATTCCACGAGCAGTACTTC
>.|15|TRBV19|.|TRBJ2-4
CASSTDSLAKNIQYF
TGTGCCAGTAGTACGGACAGTTTAGCCAAAAACATTCAGTACTTC
>.|15|TRBV18|.|TRBJ1-3
CASSPGGGSGNTIYF
TGTGCCAGCTCACCAGGCGGCGGCTCTGGAAACACCATATATTTT
>.|14|TRBV15|.|TRBJ2-7
CATSRAGSSYEQYF
TGTGCCACCAGCAGAGCCGGCAGCTCCTACGAGCAGTACTTC
>.|14|TRBV7-9|.|TRBJ2-3
CASSLIGSTDTQYF
TGTGCCAGCAGCTTAATTGGGTCCACAGATACGCAGTATTTT
>TRBD1|14|TRBV5-1|.|TRBJ2-7
CASSGGTGTYEQYF
TGCGCCAGCAGCGGCGGGACAGGAACCTACGAGCAGTACTTC
>TRBD1|12|TRBV6-1|.|TRBJ1-2
CASRTGVYGYTF
TGTGCCAGCAGGACAGGGGTCTACGGCTACACCTTC
>TRBD1|13|TRBV6-6|.|TRBJ2-1
CASSTTGSSEQFF
TGTGCCAGCAGTACGACAGGGAGTAGTGAGCAGTTCTTC
>TRBD1|14|TRBV6-6|once|TRBJ2-7
CASSHWDRAYEQYF
TGTGCCAGCAGTCACTGGGACAGGGCATACGAGCAGTACTTC
>.|15|TRBV5-1|.|TRBJ1-3
CASSPRPGGGNTIYF
TGCGCCAGCAGCCCGAGGCCGGGGGGCGGAAACACCATATATTTT
>.|14|TRBV7-9|.|TRBJ1-5
CASSLGAVGQPQHF
TGTGCCAGCAGCTTAGGGGCGGTTGGCCAGCCCCAGCATTTT
>TRBD1|15|TRBV15|.|TRBJ2-1
CATSREGTGLNEQFF
TGTGCCACCAGCAGAGAGGGGACAGGGCTGAATGAGCAGTTCTTC
>TRBD2|16|TRBV5-1|.|TRBJ2-2
CASTPLAGEFTGELFF
TGCGCCAGCACCCCCCTAGCGGGAGAGTTCACCGGGGAGCTGTTTTTT
>.|14|TRBV5-4|.|TRBJ2-5
CASSPLLSQETQYF
TGTGCCAGCAGCCCCCTCCTGAGCCAAGAGACCCAGTACTTC
>TRBD1|16|TRBV30|.|TRBJ1-6
CAWSTNPGQRNSPLHF
TGTGCCTGGAGCACAAACCCGGGACAGAGAAATTCACCCCTCCACTTT
>TRBD1|18|TRBV6-1|once|TRBJ2-5
CASSERAGWNRGLETQYF
TGTGCCAGCAGTGAACGGGCGGGCTGGAACAGGGGGCTGGAGACCCAGTACTTC
>TRBD2|13|TRBV6-1|.|TRBJ2-3
CASRGGGTDTQYF
TGTGCCAGCAGGGGCGGGGGGACAGATACGCAGTATTTT
>TRBD1|14|TRBV30|.|TRBJ2-7
CAWREGQGFHEQYF
TGTGCCTGGAGAGAGGGACAGGGGTTCCACGAGCAGTACTTC